These T cell receptor beta chains were read from a single sample in a study of monozygotic twins with inflammatory bowel disease. TCRdb reanalyzed the 5' RACE reads, giving one entry per CDR3 protein sequence and no DNA. Recorded for this sample: hundreds of thousands of distinct CDR3 sequences. Source material: blood. Every receptor here comes from a human donor with ulcerative colitis or Crohn's disease, or a healthy co-twin of an affected twin (not recorded which). Both conserved end residues are part of each CDR3.

V gene: TRBV29-1; J gene: TRBJ2-3; CDR3 protein: CSVTGTSDTQYF
V gene: TRBV6-5; J gene: TRBJ2-3; CDR3 protein: CASSTGLAASTDTQYF
V gene: TRBV6-1; J gene: TRBJ2-7; CDR3 protein: CASRVRQGDEQYF
V gene: TRBV6-5; J gene: TRBJ2-5; CDR3 protein: CASSYSKIAGFETQYF
V gene: TRBV7-9; J gene: TRBJ2-1; CDR3 protein: CASSPWGSEQFF
V gene: TRBV10-3; J gene: TRBJ1-2; CDR3 protein: CAISFDRVDGYTF
V gene: TRBV7-3; J gene: TRBJ2-3; CDR3 protein: CASSLHTSQGTDTQYF
V gene: TRBV2; J gene: TRBJ2-2; CDR3 protein: CASRTGQGSGELFF
V gene: TRBV7-2; J gene: TRBJ2-3; CDR3 protein: CASSTYTDTQYF
V gene: TRBV20-1; J gene: TRBJ1-5; CDR3 protein: CSASGLPNQPQHF
V gene: TRBV21-1; J gene: TRBJ1-4; CDR3 protein: CASSKGTEPATNEKLFF
V gene: TRBV6-4; J gene: TRBJ2-2; CDR3 protein: CASSLSEGIGELFF
V gene: TRBV2; J gene: TRBJ2-4; CDR3 protein: CASSEGQGNIQYF
V gene: TRBV12-3/TRBV12-4; J gene: TRBJ2-7; CDR3 protein: CASSWTGTTGEQYF
V gene: TRBV27; J gene: TRBJ2-1; CDR3 protein: CASSPGTFSYNEQFF
V gene: TRBV5-1; J gene: TRBJ1-1; CDR3 protein: CASSFTGTENTEAFF
V gene: TRBV6-1; J gene: TRBJ1-5; CDR3 protein: CASGTGNQPQHF
V gene: TRBV5-1; J gene: TRBJ1-1; CDR3 protein: CASSLAPPTEAFF
V gene: TRBV28; J gene: TRBJ2-1; CDR3 protein: CASNEAHNYNEQFF
V gene: TRBV5-1; J gene: TRBJ2-1; CDR3 protein: CASRLADAYNEQFF
V gene: TRBV5-6; J gene: TRBJ2-5; CDR3 protein: CASSSEDRGGGETQYF
V gene: TRBV20-1; J gene: TRBJ2-5; CDR3 protein: CSASGSGGPQETQYF
V gene: TRBV18; J gene: TRBJ2-3; CDR3 protein: CASYPGAAGGTQYF
V gene: TRBV12-3/TRBV12-4; J gene: TRBJ2-1; CDR3 protein: CASSFRSFGSYNEQFF
V gene: TRBV12-3/TRBV12-4; J gene: TRBJ2-7; CDR3 protein: CASSHSGLSYEQYF
V gene: TRBV6-5; J gene: TRBJ2-7; CDR3 protein: CASTNGYYEQYF
V gene: TRBV3-1; J gene: TRBJ1-1; CDR3 protein: CASSQVPHGAFF
V gene: TRBV6-6; J gene: TRBJ2-7; CDR3 protein: CASSYDVKEGMDF
V gene: TRBV19; J gene: TRBJ2-1; CDR3 protein: CASTLKASYNEQFF
V gene: TRBV28; J gene: TRBJ2-7; CDR3 protein: CASSLPGLAAYEQYF
V gene: TRBV4-2; J gene: TRBJ1-4; CDR3 protein: CASSQDLGPTNEKLFF
V gene: TRBV7-2; J gene: TRBJ2-1; CDR3 protein: CASSLDLVRLGEQFF
V gene: TRBV7-9; J gene: TRBJ1-1; CDR3 protein: CASSLSSTEAFF
V gene: TRBV15; J gene: TRBJ1-1; CDR3 protein: CATSKDSVGTEAFF
V gene: TRBV7-2; J gene: TRBJ1-5; CDR3 protein: CAGSLGQLLNQPQHF
V gene: TRBV5-1; J gene: TRBJ1-1; CDR3 protein: CASSTGTKNTEAFF
V gene: TRBV20-1; J gene: TRBJ1-4; CDR3 protein: CSARGQTGPTNEKLFF
V gene: TRBV15; J gene: TRBJ2-5; CDR3 protein: CATSSRAGGPPETQYF
V gene: TRBV12-3/TRBV12-4; J gene: TRBJ2-3; CDR3 protein: CASSRDRGFADTQYF
V gene: TRBV10-3; J gene: TRBJ2-3; CDR3 protein: CAISGGGTDTQYF
V gene: TRBV7-9; J gene: TRBJ2-1; CDR3 protein: CASSLALAPLYNEQFF
V gene: TRBV5-1; J gene: TRBJ1-2; CDR3 protein: CASTPGQGLIDGYTF